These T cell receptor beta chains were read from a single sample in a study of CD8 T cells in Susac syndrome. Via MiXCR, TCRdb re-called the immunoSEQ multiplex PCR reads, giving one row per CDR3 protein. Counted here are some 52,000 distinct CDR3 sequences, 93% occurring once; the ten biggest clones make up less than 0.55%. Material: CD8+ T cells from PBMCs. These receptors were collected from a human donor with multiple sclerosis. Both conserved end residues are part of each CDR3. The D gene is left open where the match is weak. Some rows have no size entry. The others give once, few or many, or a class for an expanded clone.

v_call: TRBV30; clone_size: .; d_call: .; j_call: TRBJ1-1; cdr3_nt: TGTGCCTGGATTGGGGGAGTGAACACTGAAGCTTTCTTT; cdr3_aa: CAWIGGVNTEAFF
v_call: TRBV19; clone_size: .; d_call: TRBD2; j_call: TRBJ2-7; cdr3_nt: TGTGCCAGTAGCCGCGGGGGGTTCAACGAGCAGTACTTC; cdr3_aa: CASSRGGFNEQYF
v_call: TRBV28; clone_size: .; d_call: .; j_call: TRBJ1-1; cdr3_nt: TGTGCCAGCAGTTTTTCACCGACGGGGCAAGGGGCTTTCTTT; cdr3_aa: CASSFSPTGQGAFF
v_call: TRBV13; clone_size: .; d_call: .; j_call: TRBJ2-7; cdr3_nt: TGTGCCAGCAGCTCTCGTCTCGGGGGTTACGAGCAGTACTTC; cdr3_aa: CASSSRLGGYEQYF
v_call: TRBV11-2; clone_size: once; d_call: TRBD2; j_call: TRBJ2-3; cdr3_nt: TGTGCCAGCAGCCTGGGACTAGTAGGCCCAGATACGCAGTATTTT; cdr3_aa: CASSLGLVGPDTQYF
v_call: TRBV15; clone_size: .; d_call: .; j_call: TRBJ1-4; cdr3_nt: TGTGCCACCAGCAGAGTTAGTGAAAAACTGTTTTTT; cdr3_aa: CATSRVSEKLFF
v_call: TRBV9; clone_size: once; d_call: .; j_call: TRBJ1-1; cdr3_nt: TGTGCCAGCAGCGCCCCCCCCGGGAGGGGCACTGAAGCTTTCTTT; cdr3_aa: CASSAPPGRGTEAFF
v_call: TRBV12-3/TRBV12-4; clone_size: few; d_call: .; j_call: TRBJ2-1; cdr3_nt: TGTGCCAGCAGTTTTTACAATGAGCAGTTCTTC; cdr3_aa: CASSFYNEQFF
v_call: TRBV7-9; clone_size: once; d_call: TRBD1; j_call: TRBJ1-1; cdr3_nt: TGTGCCAGCAGCTTAGCCCAGGGGGAGAACACTGAAGCTTTCTTT; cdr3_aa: CASSLAQGENTEAFF
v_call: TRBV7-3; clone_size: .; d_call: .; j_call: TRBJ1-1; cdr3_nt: TGTGCCAGCAGCTTAAACGGGGGTGACCCTGAAGCTTTCTTT; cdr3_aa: CASSLNGGDPEAFF
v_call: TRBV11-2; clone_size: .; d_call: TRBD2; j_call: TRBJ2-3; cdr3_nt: TGTGCCAGCAGCCCATCGGGACTAGCGGGGGTGAGCACAGATACGCAGTATTTT; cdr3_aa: CASSPSGLAGVSTDTQYF
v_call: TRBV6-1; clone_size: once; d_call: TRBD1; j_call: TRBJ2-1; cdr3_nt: TGTGCCAGCAGTCTTGGGGACAGCTCCTACAATGAGCAGTTCTTC; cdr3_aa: CASSLGDSSYNEQFF
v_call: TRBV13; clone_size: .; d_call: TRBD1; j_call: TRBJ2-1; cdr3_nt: TGTGCCAGCAGCTATGACAGGGGATCAACCTACAATGAGCAGTTCTTC; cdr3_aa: CASSYDRGSTYNEQFF
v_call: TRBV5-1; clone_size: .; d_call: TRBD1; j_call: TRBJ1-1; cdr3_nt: TGCGCCAGCAGCTCAAAACCCCGGGACAGTGATTTATACACTGAAGCTTTCTTT; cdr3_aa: CASSSKPRDSDLYTEAFF
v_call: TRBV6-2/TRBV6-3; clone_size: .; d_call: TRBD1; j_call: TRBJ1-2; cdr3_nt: TGTGCCAGCAGTTATAGTCCAGGGGGCCTTGGCTACACCTTC; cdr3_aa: CASSYSPGGLGYTF
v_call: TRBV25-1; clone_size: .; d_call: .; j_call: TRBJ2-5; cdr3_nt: TGTGCCAGCACCAGGCTGCGGGCGAAGACCCAGTACTTC; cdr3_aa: CASTRLRAKTQYF
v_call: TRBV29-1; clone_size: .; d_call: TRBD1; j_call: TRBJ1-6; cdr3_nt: TGCAGCGAAACAGGGGGCGCGAATTCACCCCTCCACTTT; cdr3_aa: CSETGGANSPLHF
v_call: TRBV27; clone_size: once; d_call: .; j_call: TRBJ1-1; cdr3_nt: TGTGCCAGCAGTTTAGGGGGTTCCACTGAAGCTTTCTTT; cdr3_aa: CASSLGGSTEAFF
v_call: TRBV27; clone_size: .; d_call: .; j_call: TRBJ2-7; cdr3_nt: TGTGCCAGCAGTGCCTTTCGGTCCTACGAGCAGTACTTC; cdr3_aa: CASSAFRSYEQYF
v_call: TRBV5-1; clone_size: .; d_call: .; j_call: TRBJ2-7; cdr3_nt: TGCGCCAGCAGCTGGGGTAGGGGGGCTCCCGAGCAGTACTTC; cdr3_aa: CASSWGRGAPEQYF
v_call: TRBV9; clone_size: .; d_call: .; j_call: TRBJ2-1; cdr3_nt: TGTGCCAGCAGCACAGAGGCTTTGAATGAGCAGTTCTTC; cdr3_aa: CASSTEALNEQFF
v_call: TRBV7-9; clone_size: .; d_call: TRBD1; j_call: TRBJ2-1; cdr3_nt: TGTGCCAGCAGCTCTGTCGGGACAGGGCATGAGAGTGAGCAGTTCTTC; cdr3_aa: CASSSVGTGHESEQFF
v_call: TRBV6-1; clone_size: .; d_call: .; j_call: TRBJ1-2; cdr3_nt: TGTGCCAGCAGGATCGACGCAGTCTACACCTTC; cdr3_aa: CASRIDAVYTF
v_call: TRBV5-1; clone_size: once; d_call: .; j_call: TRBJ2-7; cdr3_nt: TGCGCCAGCAGCCATTCCAGAGGCACCTCCTACGAGCAGTACTTC; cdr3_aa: CASSHSRGTSYEQYF
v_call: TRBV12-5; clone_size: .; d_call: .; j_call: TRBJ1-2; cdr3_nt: TGTGCTAGTGGTTTGGTAAAACAGGACTACACCTTC; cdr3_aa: CASGLVKQDYTF
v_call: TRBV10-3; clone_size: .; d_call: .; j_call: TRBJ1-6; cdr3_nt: TGTGCCATCAGTGAGTGGATGTATGGGGGAGGGGATTCACCCCTCCACTTT; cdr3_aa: CAISEWMYGGGDSPLHF
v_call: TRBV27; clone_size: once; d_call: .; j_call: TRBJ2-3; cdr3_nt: TGTGCCAGCAGTTTAGTTACTGGTGATGCGCAGTATTTT; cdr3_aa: CASSLVTGDAQYF
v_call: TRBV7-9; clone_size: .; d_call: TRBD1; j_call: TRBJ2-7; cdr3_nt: TGTGCCAGCAGCTTAGATGGGACAGGGAACGAGCAGTACTTC; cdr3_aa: CASSLDGTGNEQYF
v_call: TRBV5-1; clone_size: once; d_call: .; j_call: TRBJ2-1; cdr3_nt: TGCGCCAGCAGCTTCCGTGACTCGAGGAGACTAAACAATGAGCAGTTCTTC; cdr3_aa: CASSFRDSRRLNNEQFF
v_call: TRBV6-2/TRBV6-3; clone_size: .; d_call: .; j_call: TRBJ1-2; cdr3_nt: TGTGCCAGCAGTTACTATACAGGGAATGGCTACACCTTC; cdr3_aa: CASSYYTGNGYTF
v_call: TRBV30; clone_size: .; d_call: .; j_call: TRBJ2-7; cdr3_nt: TGTGCCTGGAACGGACACCCCTCCTACGAGCAGTACTTC; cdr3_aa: CAWNGHPSYEQYF
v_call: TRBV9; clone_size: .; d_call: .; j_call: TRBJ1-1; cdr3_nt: TGTGCCAGCAGCATGAGGGTGGGCACTGAAGCTTTCTTT; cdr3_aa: CASSMRVGTEAFF
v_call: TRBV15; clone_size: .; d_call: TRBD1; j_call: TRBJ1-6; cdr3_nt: TGTGCCACCAGCAGAGGCGGCAGGGGGTATTCCCCCCTCCACTTT; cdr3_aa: CATSRGGRGYSPLHF
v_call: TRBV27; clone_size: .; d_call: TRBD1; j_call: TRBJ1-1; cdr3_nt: TGTGCCAGCAGTACCCGACAGGGCGGTGAAGCTTTCTTT; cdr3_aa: CASSTRQGGEAFF
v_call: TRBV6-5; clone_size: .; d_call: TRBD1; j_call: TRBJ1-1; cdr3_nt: TGTGCCAGCAGTTACGGGACAGATGAAGCTTTCTTT; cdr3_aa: CASSYGTDEAFF
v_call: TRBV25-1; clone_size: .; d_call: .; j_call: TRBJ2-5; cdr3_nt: TGTGCCAGCAAAGCGGGAGAGACCCAGTACTTC; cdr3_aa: CASKAGETQYF
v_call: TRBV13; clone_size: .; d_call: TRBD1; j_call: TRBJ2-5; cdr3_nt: TGTGCCAGCAGCGGGTCGACAGGGGCCAGCCAAGAGACCCAGTACTTC; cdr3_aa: CASSGSTGASQETQYF
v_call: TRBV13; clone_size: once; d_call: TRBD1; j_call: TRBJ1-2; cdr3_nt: TGTGCCAGCAGCAGACCGACAGGGGATAATGGCTATGGCTACACCTTC; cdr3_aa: CASSRPTGDNGYGYTF
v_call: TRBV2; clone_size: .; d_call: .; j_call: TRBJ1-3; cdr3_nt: TGTGCCAGCAGTGAAGTGGGCCAGGGTTCCGACTCTGGAAACACCATATATTTT; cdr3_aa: CASSEVGQGSDSGNTIYF
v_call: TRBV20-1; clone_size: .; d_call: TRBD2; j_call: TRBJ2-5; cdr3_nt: TGCAGTGCTGGACTAGCGGGGGTGTTGGAGACCCAGTACTTC; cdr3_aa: CSAGLAGVLETQYF
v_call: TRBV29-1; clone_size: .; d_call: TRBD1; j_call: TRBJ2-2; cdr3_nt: TGCAGCGTTGAATCGGGACAGGGGCTTTTCGGGGAGCTGTTTTTT; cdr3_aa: CSVESGQGLFGELFF
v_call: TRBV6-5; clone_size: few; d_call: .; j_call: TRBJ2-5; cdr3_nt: TGTGCCAGCACTTCAGGACCTCCCTTATTCCAAGAGACCCAGTACTTC; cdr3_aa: CASTSGPPLFQETQYF
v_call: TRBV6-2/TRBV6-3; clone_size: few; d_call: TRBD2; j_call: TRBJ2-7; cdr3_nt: TGTGCCAGCAGTTACGGGACTAGCTCCTACGAGCAGTACTTC; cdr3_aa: CASSYGTSSYEQYF
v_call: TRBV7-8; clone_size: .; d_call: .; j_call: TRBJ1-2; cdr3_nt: TGTGCCAGCAGCTTAGGCGACGGTCTTGGCTACACCTTC; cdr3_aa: CASSLGDGLGYTF
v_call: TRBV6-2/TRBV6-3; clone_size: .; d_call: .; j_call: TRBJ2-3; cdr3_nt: TGTGCCAGCAGTTCGTACAGGGCAGAGGGCACAGATACGCAGTATTTT; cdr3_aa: CASSSYRAEGTDTQYF
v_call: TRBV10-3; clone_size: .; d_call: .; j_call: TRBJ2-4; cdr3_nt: TGTGCCATCAGTGAAGGGACCCTAGCCAAAAACATTCAGTACTTC; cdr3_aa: CAISEGTLAKNIQYF
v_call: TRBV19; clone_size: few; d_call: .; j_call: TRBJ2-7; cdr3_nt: TGTGCCAGTAGAAAGGGACCCAGGAGCTACGAGCAGTACTTC; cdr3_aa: CASRKGPRSYEQYF
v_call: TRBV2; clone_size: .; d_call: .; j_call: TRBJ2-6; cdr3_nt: TGTGCCACCATCCCCAAAGGCAACGTCCTGACTTTC; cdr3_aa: CATIPKGNVLTF
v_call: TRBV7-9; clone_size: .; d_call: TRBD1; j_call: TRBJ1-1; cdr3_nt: TGTGCCAGCAGCCCGGGGACAGGGAGAAACACTGAAGCTTTCTTT; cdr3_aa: CASSPGTGRNTEAFF
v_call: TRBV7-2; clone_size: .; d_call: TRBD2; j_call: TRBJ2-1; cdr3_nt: TGTGCCAGCGAGGTCGGGGGGGCCCGGATTGAGCAGTTCTTC; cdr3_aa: CASEVGGARIEQFF
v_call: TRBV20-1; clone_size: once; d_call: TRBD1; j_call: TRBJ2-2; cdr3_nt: TGCAGTGCTACCGGGACAGAGAAGTCCCCCGGGGAGCTGTTTTTT; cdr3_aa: CSATGTEKSPGELFF
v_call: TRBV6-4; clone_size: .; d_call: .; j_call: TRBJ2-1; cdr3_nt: TGTGCCAGCAGTGACTCGGTGGAAGGGGAGCAGTTCTTC; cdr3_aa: CASSDSVEGEQFF
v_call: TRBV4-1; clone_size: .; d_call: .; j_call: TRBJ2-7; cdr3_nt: TGCGCCAGCAGCCTGTCCCTCGGCTTAAGCTCCTACGAGCAGTACTTC; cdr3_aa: CASSLSLGLSSYEQYF
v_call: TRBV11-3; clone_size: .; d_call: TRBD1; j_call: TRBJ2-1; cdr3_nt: TGTGCCAGCAGCTCGGACAGGGTAGGATCCTACAATGAGCAGTTCTTC; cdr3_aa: CASSSDRVGSYNEQFF
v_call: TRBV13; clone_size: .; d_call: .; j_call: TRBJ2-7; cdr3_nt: TGTGCCAGCAGTTTAGGGGGGGCCGAGCAGTACTTC; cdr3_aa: CASSLGGAEQYF